This T cell receptor beta chain was sequenced in a study of T cells in localized non-small cell lung cancer. Study-wide results and limits: There were a median around 53 of the top 100 tumor clones appearing in adjacent lung.

Measured with immunoSEQ multiplex PCR; TCRdb has only the in-frame clones, and not every one. Altogether some 25,000 clones are present, 85% to 90% being singletons, with the ten largest covering roughly 6%. To note about this clone: Its target is not known.

V lost 4 bases to trimming and J lost 6 bases; unmatched junction nucleotides: 6. The CDR3 loop spans 15 amino acids. Germline loops: CDR1 MDHEN, CDR2 SYDVKM. The sample consisted of PBMCs, taken before any cancer treatment. The chain joins TRBV28 to TRBJ2-2; 9 bases are shared with TRBD1. The receptor comes from a man aged 40 to 70 with stage II lung adenocarcinoma. CDR3 DNA sequence: TGTGCCAGCAGTTCCGGGGGACAGGGTGCCGGGGAGCTGTTTTTT. Its protein is CASSSGGQGAGELFF.